This TCR beta chain came from a study of T cells in Graves' hyperthyroidism and ophthalmopathy. Regarding the study as a whole: Ophthalmopathy got predicted by the model a median 6.5 months before its onset.

Diagnostic decisions used clinical symptoms, serum thyroxine and TRAb, thyroid ultrasound and orbital computed tomography. On this clonotype: Its antigen is not known.

TCR beta CDR3 region amplification was performed from RNA transcripts. Initially, a first-round RT-PCR of the TCR CDR3 employed the HTBI primer set. TCRdb reprocessed the multiplex PCR reads via MiXCR and lists one record per CDR3 protein. The sample includes 110,000 to 150,000 distinct CDR3 sequences, around 20% of them seen just once. V dropped 4 bases and J dropped 4; count of bases not matched to a gene: 7. This CDR3 comprises 15 residues. Germline V gives CDR1 SGHAT, CDR2 FQNNGV. Material: blood. This TCR was recovered from a woman aged 45-65 years with Graves' hyperthyroidism that later progressed to Graves' ophthalmopathy. This chain links TRBV11-2 with TRBJ2-1; 7 bases map to TRBD1. The CDR3 nucleotides are TGTGCCAGCAGCTCCTACAGGGGATGGTACAATGAGCAGTTCTTC. This sequence encodes CASSSYRGWYNEQFF.